This TCR beta chain was observed in a study of blood T cell repertoires in COVID-19. The overall study: There were acute and convalescent COVID-19 samples, and they came from the United States, Italy and Spain. PBMCs, B-cell-depleted T cells, or T cells provided the cDNA or gDNA that made up the material.

Sequencing was performed with immunoSEQ multiplex PCR; in TCRdb, only in-frame clones are kept and a portion is missing. The repertoire holds under 200,000 clones, with approximately 86% as singletons. Trimming removed 4 bases from V and 3 bases from J; junction bases left unmatched: 2. The CDR3 contains 14 residues. The germline gives CDR1 LGHDT, CDR2 YNNKEL (reference sequence). This clone was counted a few times. This chain connects TRBV3-1 (or the pseudogene TRBV3-2) to TRBJ1-3, with 8 bases lining up with TRBD1. The receptor was isolated from a man in his sixties with COVID-19, enrolled during active disease. The specimen was peripheral blood. The CDR3 region is CASSPTGDGNTIYF. As DNA, the CDR3 is TGTGCCAGCAGCCCGACAGGGGATGGAAACACCATATATTTT.